This T cell receptor (beta chain) was identified during a study of T cell repertoires in cytomegalovirus infection. Study-wide context: Both CMV infection and a matching HLA type were indicated by public TCR beta signatures. Study-level points and caveats: Clonotypes of TCR beta that were HLA-C-restricted and CMV-specific dominated the ex vivo response. Summed public TCR beta family frequency identified CMV carriers bearing the relevant HLA.

Of note for this clonotype: Its target is not known.

TCRdb used MiXCR to reprocess the reads, holding one entry per CDR3 protein. The table shows a few hundred thousand distinct CDR3 sequences, with more than 9% occurring only once. The sample comprised PBMCs. The clonotype was recovered from a human donor in good health (CMV status not recorded). Some clones in this sample may be carry-over from other donors' samples.

The CDR3 DNA reads as TGTGCCAGCGAGGATCCCTGGGCTGAAAAACTGTTTTTT. It codes for CASEDPWAEKLFF. The chain is built from TRBV6-1 and TRBJ1-4; D is undetermined. The CDR3 runs 13 residues. Germline lookup yields CDR1 MNHNS and CDR2 SASEGT. V was cut by 8 bases and J by 7 bases, with 14 bases left in between.